This T cell receptor beta chain emerged from a study of cytomegalovirus exposure and HLA in healthy donors. As to this clone: The antigen is not known.

Regarding the study as a whole: The study designated around 150 TCR beta chains cytomegalovirus-associated. In a later analysis, at a false discovery rate of 0.05, approximately 15,000 TCR beta sequences matched HLA alleles.

In germline, CDR1 is MDHEN, CDR2 SYDVKM. This CDR3 spans 14 amino acids. The PCR used 60 Vbeta and 13 Jbeta primers. Using immunoSEQ multiplex PCR, the repertoire was profiled, and TCRdb retains in-frame clones only, with some absent. The profile covers about 64,000 clones, with 65% to 90% appearing a single time and about 10% taken by the ten largest. The TCR comes from a female donor in good health and CMV-seronegative. Material: PBMCs. V and J are TRBV28 and TRBJ2-5; D possibly corresponds to TRBD2 (7 bases). The assigned J gene may be wrong: the sequence end matches TRBJ2-7 better. The CDR3 DNA follows: TGTGCCAGCACGACGGGGGGCGCTTGGTACGAGCAGTACTTC. Its translation is CASTTGGAWYEQYF.